The subject of this entry is one T cell receptor (beta chain). Its antigen is unidentified. Sequencing used immunoSEQ multiplex PCR; TCRdb keeps in-frame clones, though not all of them. The repertoire has 15,000 to 20,000 clones, approximately 80% of them found once; the top ten carry about 7.9%. These data are taken from a study of pediatric ulcerative colitis. The rectum was sampled with one to two pinch biopsies at colonoscopy. This CDR3 is built from 15 residues. Looked up from germline, CDR1 is KGHSH and CDR2 is LQKENI. Unmatched junction bases numbered 1, after V lost 4 bases and J lost 6 bases. Broader study findings: Repertoires came from total lymphocyte DNA, so rare subsets like regulatory T cells may be missed. Blood-rectal clonal overlap within each person was significantly higher in ulcerative colitis patients than controls. Blood-derived T cells may be present in rectal pinch biopsies.

The source material was gut tissue. This chain connects TRBV18 to TRBJ1-6, with TRBD1 matching over 12 bases. The receptor was isolated from a boy between 5 and 17 years old who was a control in a study of pediatric ulcerative colitis. The CDR3 region has the DNA TGTGCCAGCTCACTGGGACAGGGGGCTAATTCACCCCTCCACTTT. Its protein is CASSLGQGANSPLHF.